The 26 T cell receptor beta chains given below trace back to one sample, sequenced in a study of cytomegalovirus exposure and HLA in healthy donors. A multiplex PCR was run with 60 Vbeta primers and 13 Jbeta primers. TCRdb keeps only in-frame clones here, not all; method: immunoSEQ multiplex PCR. The sample consists of 240,000 or so clones, about 80% of them appearing once. Source material: PBMCs. The source is a woman in her 40s in good health and CMV-seropositive.

This clone was detected once. The chain is built from TRBV4-3 and TRBJ1-1, with 10 positions matching TRBD1. Germline V gene lookup returns CDR1 LGHNA and CDR2 YSLEER. The CDR3 loop spans 15 amino acids. Trimming at V came to 3 bases and at J to 1 base, leaving 2 bases not matched to a gene. This CDR3 is CASSHGDRGNTEAFF. CDR3 bases: TGCGCCAGCAGCCACGGGGACAGGGGGAACACTGAAGCTTTCTTT.

The chain employs TRBV2 and TRBJ1-1; D is possibly TRBD1 (5 bases). This CDR3 spans 14 amino acids. Trimming shortened V by 4 bases and J by 0 bases, and 9 bases separated the two germline ends. Germline CDR1 reads SNHLY; CDR2 reads FYNNEI. Here the CDR3 reads CASSVSRVNTEAFF. CDR3 nucleotides: TGTGCCAGCAGTGTTAGCAGGGTGAACACTGAAGCTTTCTTT.

The CDR3 loop is CASSPNIGQIAYEQYF. CDR3 in DNA: TGTGCCAGCTCACCAAACATAGGACAGATTGCCTACGAGCAGTACTTC. The J gene is TRBJ2-7, the V gene TRBV18; D may be TRBD1 (6 bases). This CDR3 is built from 16 residues. Trimming left V 2 bases short and J 2 bases short, with 16 bases between. Per the germline V gene, CDR1 is KGHSH and CDR2 is LQKENI.

The chain uses TRBV4-2 and TRBJ2-2; D may be TRBD2 (5 bases). The CDR3 length is 18 residues. Germline-derived CDR1 and CDR2 are LGHNA and YNFKEQ. V dropped 0 bases and J dropped 0 bases, with 14 bases sitting between them. For the CDR3, the DNA is TGTGCCAGCAGCCAAGATTTGGTAGCGAGTACGAACACCGGGGAGCTGTTTTTT. This sequence encodes CASSQDLVASTNTGELFF.

The chain recombines TRBV5-4 with TRBJ2-1, with D possibly TRBD1 on 5 matching bases. V gave up 0 bases and J gave up 14 bases, with 15 bases separating them. CDR3 length: 13 amino acids. Germline V lookup: CDR1 SGHNT, CDR2 YYREEE (reference sequence). The CDR3 nucleotides are TGTGCCAGCAGCTTGGCCCCCCAGGGCCCGGAGTTCTTC. This gives the protein CASSLAPQGPEFF.

The gene calls are TRBV30 and TRBJ2-3; 12 nucleotides line up with TRBD2. The CDR3 runs to 15 residues. The V and J ends lost 2 bases and 4 bases, in that order; junction bases with no gene match: 4. Germline-derived CDR1 and CDR2 are GTSNPN and SVGIG (reference sequence). This CDR3 is CAWSRLAGDSDTQYF. CDR3 nucleotide sequence: TGTGCCTGGAGTCGACTAGCGGGGGATTCAGATACGCAGTATTTT.

The V gene is TRBV5-6, the J gene TRBJ2-3, with TRBD2 identical over 13 bases. The CDR3 loop spans 15 amino acids. V lost 6 bases to trimming and J lost 3 bases; unmatched junction nucleotides: 4. Germline CDR1 and CDR2: SGHDT and YYEEEE. This chain's CDR3 is CASTQLAGGTDTQYF. As DNA, the CDR3 is TGTGCCAGCACCCAACTAGCGGGAGGGACAGATACGCAGTATTTT.

The rearrangement joins TRBV5-1 to TRBJ2-4; TRBD1 might be the D (5 bases). Germline-derived CDR1 and CDR2 are SGHRS and YFSETQ. The CDR3 runs 16 residues. The V and J ends lost 4 bases and 8 bases respectively, with 22 bases between them. The CDR3 sequence: CASSRRTGQNGDIQYF. The CDR3 DNA is TGCGCCAGCAGCCGACGTACTGGACAAAACGGAGACATTCAGTACTTC. Complete variable domain (other parts from reference TRBV5-1 and TRBJ2-4): KAGVTQTPRYLIKTRGQQVTLSCSPISGHRSVSWYQQTPGQGLQFLFEYFSETQRNKGNFPGRFSGRQFSNSRSEMNVSTLELGDSALYLCASSRRTGQNGDIQYFGAGTRLSVL.

This clone was recorded only once. The V gene is TRBV7-8, the J gene TRBJ2-1, with 7 positions matching TRBD2. V lost 5 bases, J lost 9 bases, and 4 bases stayed unmatched. The CDR3 has 12 amino acids. Germline lookup yields CDR1 SGHVS and CDR2 FQNEAQ. CDR3 nucleotides: TGTGCCAGCAGCCCCTGGGGGGGTGAGCAGTTCTTC. Translation: CASSPWGGEQFF.

The chain employs TRBV19 and TRBJ2-3, with a weak D call TRBD2 (6 bases). The CDR3 extends over 15 amino acids. The germline gives CDR1 LNHDA, CDR2 SQIVND (reference sequence). Trimming took off 3 bases at V and 1 base at J, with 11 bases between the two ends. CDR3 coding DNA: TGTGCCAGTAGTATTGGGACGGGGGGCACAGATACGCAGTATTTT. It encodes CASSIGTGGTDTQYF.

The chain has TRBV5-6 and TRBJ2-2; perhaps TRBD2 as D (7 bases). The V gene lost 2 bases and the J gene lost 1 base, with 12 bases spanning the gap. The CDR3 covers 16 residues. Germline-derived CDR1 and CDR2 are SGHDT and YYEEEE. This chain's CDR3 is CASSFGGGLNTGELFF. The CDR3 nucleotides are TGTGCCAGCAGCTTCGGCGGGGGCCTGAACACCGGGGAGCTGTTTTTT.

In this sample, this clone turned up a few times. The CDR3 DNA reads as TGTGCCAGCTCACCAGCAGGGGATGGCTACACCTTC. Its translation: CASSPAGDGYTF. The chain combines TRBV18 with TRBJ1-2, with D possibly TRBD1 on 6 matching bases. CDR3 length equals 12 residues. The germline CDR1 and CDR2 sequences are KGHSH and LQKENI. V lost 2 bases to trimming and J lost 6 bases, with 7 bases between them.

The chain uses TRBV30 and TRBJ1-2, with TRBD1 as a possible D gene (5 bases). In germline, CDR1 is GTSNPN, CDR2 SVGIG (reference sequence). V lost 1 base, J lost 3 bases, and 18 bases lay in between. The CDR3 sequence is 16 residues long. The DNA for the CDR3 is TGTGCCTGGAGTGCCCCCGGGACTTTTAGAGACTATGGCTACACCTTC. This encodes CAWSAPGTFRDYGYTF.

The V gene is TRBV9, the J gene TRBJ2-1, with a weak D call TRBD2 (6 bases). Germline V gene lookup returns CDR1 SGDLS and CDR2 YYNGEE. Trimming took 1 base from V and 0 from J, leaving 17 bases between them. The CDR3 has 18 residues. The chain's CDR3 is CASSVSDYGRPSYNEQFF. As DNA, the CDR3 is TGTGCCAGCAGCGTATCGGACTATGGCAGACCCTCCTACAATGAGCAGTTCTTC.

This sequence joins TRBV6-6 and TRBJ2-7, with 9 bases lining up with TRBD2. With V trimmed by 4 bases and J by 7 bases, 14 bases remained unmatched. Germline lookup yields CDR1 MNHNY and CDR2 SVGAGI (reference sequence). The length of the CDR3 is 16 residues. The CDR3 DNA reads as TGTGCCAGCAGTTCTAAACTAGCGGGTACCCCTCGTGAGCAGTACTTC. Its translation: CASSSKLAGTPREQYF.

The sample holds one count of this clone. The rearrangement uses TRBV5-1 and TRBJ2-3; weak D call: TRBD2 (7 bases). This CDR3 spans 16 amino acids. V was pared by 0 bases and J by 0 bases, with 11 bases between. Germline CDR1 SGHRS, CDR2 YFSETQ. The CDR3 spells CASSLAGGRSTDTQYF. CDR3 nucleotide sequence: TGCGCCAGCAGCTTGGCCGGGGGGCGGAGCACAGATACGCAGTATTTT.

This rearrangement joins TRBV27 to TRBJ2-7; TRBD2 matches 7 bases. Germline trimming cut 5 bases from V and 1 base from J; bases unmatched to any gene: 8. Germline V CDR1 and CDR2: MNHEY, SMNVEV (reference sequence). The CDR3 runs to 15 residues. CDR3 sequence (DNA): TGTGCCAGCAGTCTCTTTCCTAGCGGATCCTACGAGCAGTACTTC. Encoded protein: CASSLFPSGSYEQYF.

The V and J genes are TRBV5-1 and TRBJ1-1, with D unclear. Between the trimmed V and J ends, which lost 0 bases and 6 bases, there was a span of 12 bases. The CDR3 sequence is 14 residues long. Germline V CDR1 and CDR2: SGHRS, YFSETQ. CDR3 nucleotides: TGCGCCAGCAGCTTGGGGGCGAGAACGTCTGAAGCTTTCTTT. Translation: CASSLGARTSEAFF. Full variable domain (outside the CDR3, taken from reference TRBV5-1 and TRBJ1-1): KAGVTQTPRYLIKTRGQQVTLSCSPISGHRSVSWYQQTPGQGLQFLFEYFSETQRNKGNFPGRFSGRQFSNSRSEMNVSTLELGDSALYLCASSLGARTSEAFFGQGTRLTVV.

The rearrangement joins TRBV27 to TRBJ2-7, with TRBD2 matching over 9 bases. The CDR3 is 15 residues long. Germline lookup yields CDR1 MNHEY and CDR2 SMNVEV (reference sequence). Trimming at V came to 6 bases and at J to 3 bases, leaving 9 bases not matched to a gene. This chain's CDR3 is CASSYSGGMNYEQYF. The CDR3 DNA follows: TGTGCCAGCAGCTACAGCGGGGGGATGAACTACGAGCAGTACTTC.

The CDR3: CASSLTGDSGNTIYF. CDR3 bases: TGTGCCAGCAGCTTAACAGGGGACTCTGGAAACACCATATATTTT. V gene TRBV5-4 combines with J gene TRBJ1-3, with 7 bases that match TRBD1. Germline-derived CDR1 and CDR2 are SGHNT and YYREEE (reference sequence). There are 15 residues in the CDR3. Trimming cost V 2 bases and J 0 bases; bases outside gene matches: 2.

This clone was seen a handful of times. The identical CDR3 is also encoded by other nucleotide sequences in the sample. This sequence joins TRBV15 and TRBJ1-2; the D is unclear. There are 15 residues in the CDR3. V lost 0 bases and J 6 bases, leaving 14 bases between the germline ends. The germline V gene has CDR1 LNHNV and CDR2 YYDKDF (reference sequence). Here the CDR3 DNA reads TGTGCCACCAGCAGAGATTACGGGGTGGGTGATGGCTACACCTTC. Translated: CATSRDYGVGDGYTF.

The chain couples TRBV5-1 to TRBJ2-7; 10 bases line up with TRBD1. Germline V gene sequence: CDR1 SGHRS, CDR2 YFSETQ. V lost 0 bases, J lost 6 bases, and 3 bases stayed unmatched. The CDR3 consists of 14 residues. CDR3 amino acids: CASSLGQGAFEQYF. CDR3 DNA sequence: TGCGCCAGCAGCTTGGGACAGGGGGCTTTCGAGCAGTACTTC.

The rearrangement links TRBV27 to TRBJ1-1, with TRBD1 as a possible D gene (5 bases). V was shortened by 3 bases and J by 5 bases, with 10 bases between the two germline ends. This CDR3 region has 13 residues. From germline, CDR1 is MNHEY and CDR2 SMNVEV (reference sequence). The CDR3 reads CASSFTGRTEAFF. In DNA, the CDR3 is TGTGCCAGCAGTTTTACAGGTCGAACTGAAGCTTTCTTT.

The DNA for the CDR3 is TGTGCCAGCTCCAGCGGCTCCTACGAGCAGTACTTC. Protein: CASSSGSYEQYF. The J gene is TRBJ2-7, the V gene TRBV9; maybe TRBD2 (5 bases). This CDR3 spans 12 amino acids. Trimming pared 7 bases from V and 0 bases from J, leaving 8 bases between. The V gene's germline CDR1 is SGDLS and CDR2 YYNGEE.

This clone was counted a few times. The rearrangement uses TRBV7-3 and TRBJ2-2, with TRBD2 matching over 11 bases. Germline V lookup: CDR1 SGHTA, CDR2 FQGTGA. V shed 3 bases, J shed 7 bases, and the junction held 4 bases outside the gene matches. The CDR3 is made up of 15 amino acids. CDR3: CASSFTSGGVGELFF. The CDR3 DNA sequence: TGTGCCAGCAGCTTCACTAGCGGGGGAGTCGGGGAGCTGTTTTTT. The full variable domain, in which reference TRBV7-3 and TRBJ2-2 provide the parts outside the CDR3, is GAGVSQTPSNKVTEKGKYVELRCDPISGHTALYWYRQSLGQGPEFLIYFQGTGAADDSGLPNDRFFAVRPEGSVSTLKIQRTERGDSAVYLCASSFTSGGVGELFFGEGSRLTVL.

This clone was seen just once. The chain joins TRBV2 to TRBJ1-5; D possibly corresponds to TRBD1 (6 bases). Germline assignment: CDR1 SNHLY and CDR2 FYNNEI. This CDR3 spans 13 amino acids. Between the trimmed V and J ends, which lost 11 bases and 1 base, there was a span of 12 bases. The DNA of the CDR3 is TGTGCCGTACAGGGAGGGAGCAATCAGCCCCAGCATTTT. Amino acid sequence: CAVQGGSNQPQHF. Together with reference TRBV2 and TRBJ1-5, the CDR3 gives the full variable domain: EPEVTQTPSHQVTQMGQEVILRCVPISNHLYFYWYRQILGQKVEFLVSFYNNEISEKSEIFDDQFSVERPDGSNFTLKIRSTKLEDSAMYFCAVQGGSNQPQHFGDGTRLSIL.